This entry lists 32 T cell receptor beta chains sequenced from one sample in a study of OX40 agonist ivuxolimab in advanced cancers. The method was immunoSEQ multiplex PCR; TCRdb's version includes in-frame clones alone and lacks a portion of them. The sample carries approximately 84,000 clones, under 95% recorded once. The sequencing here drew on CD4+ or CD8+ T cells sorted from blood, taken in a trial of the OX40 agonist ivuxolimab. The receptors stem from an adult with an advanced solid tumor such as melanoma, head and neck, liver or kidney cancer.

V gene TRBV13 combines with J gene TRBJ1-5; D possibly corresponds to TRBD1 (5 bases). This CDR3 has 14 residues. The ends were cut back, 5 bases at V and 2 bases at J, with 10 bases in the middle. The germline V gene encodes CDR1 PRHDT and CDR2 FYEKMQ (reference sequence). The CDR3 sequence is CASSVGGRNQPQHF. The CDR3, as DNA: TGTGCCAGCAGCGTCGGGGGTCGCAATCAGCCCCAGCATTTT.

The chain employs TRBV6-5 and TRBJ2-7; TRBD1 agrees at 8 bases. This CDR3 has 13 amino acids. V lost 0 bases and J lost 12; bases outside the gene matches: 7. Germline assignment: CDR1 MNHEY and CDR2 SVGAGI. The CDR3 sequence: CASSYSDRAIRYF. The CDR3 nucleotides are TGTGCCAGCAGTTACTCGGACAGGGCGATAAGGTACTTC.

DNA of the CDR3: TGTGCCAGCAGTTATCCGGGCCTCAATCAGCCCCAGCATTTT. As protein: CASSYPGLNQPQHF. V usage is TRBV6-5 and J usage is TRBJ1-5; D call uncertain. CDR3 length: 14 amino acids. V lost 3 bases and J 3 bases, leaving 9 bases between the germline ends. Per the germline V gene, CDR1 is MNHEY and CDR2 is SVGAGI.

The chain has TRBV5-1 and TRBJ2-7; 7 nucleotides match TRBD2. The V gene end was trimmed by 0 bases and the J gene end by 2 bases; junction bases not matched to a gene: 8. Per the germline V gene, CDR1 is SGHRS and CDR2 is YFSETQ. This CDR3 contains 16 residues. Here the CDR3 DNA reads TGCGCCAGCAGCTTGGCCTCAACTAGCGTTCCCTACGAGCAGTACTTC. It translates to CASSLASTSVPYEQYF.

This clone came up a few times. This chain's CDR3 is CASSLSRDSSYNEQFF. In nucleotides, the CDR3 is TGTGCCAGCAGCTTATCCCGGGACAGCTCCTACAATGAGCAGTTCTTC. The rearrangement links TRBV7-9 to TRBJ2-1; TRBD1 matches 7 bases. The CDR3 is made up of 16 amino acids. Germline loops: CDR1 SEHNR, CDR2 FQNEAQ (reference sequence). V shed 2 bases and J 0 bases; nucleotides not matched to a gene: 4.

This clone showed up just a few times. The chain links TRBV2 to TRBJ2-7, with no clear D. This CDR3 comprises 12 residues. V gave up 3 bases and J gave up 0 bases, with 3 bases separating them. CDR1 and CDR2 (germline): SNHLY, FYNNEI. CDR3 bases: TGTGCCAGCAGTGACAACTCCTACGAGCAGTACTTC. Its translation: CASSDNSYEQYF. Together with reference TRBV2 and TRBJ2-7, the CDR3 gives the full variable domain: EPEVTQTPSHQVTQMGQEVILRCVPISNHLYFYWYRQILGQKVEFLVSFYNNEISEKSEIFDDQFSVERPDGSNFTLKIRSTKLEDSAMYFCASSDNSYEQYFGPGTRLTVT.

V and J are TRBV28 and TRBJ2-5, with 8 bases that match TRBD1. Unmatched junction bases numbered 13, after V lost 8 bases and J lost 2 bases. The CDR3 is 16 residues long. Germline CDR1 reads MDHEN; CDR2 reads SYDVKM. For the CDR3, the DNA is TGTGCCAGCTTCACTGGCCAGGGGGCCGTACAAGAGACCCAGTACTTC. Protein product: CASFTGQGAVQETQYF.

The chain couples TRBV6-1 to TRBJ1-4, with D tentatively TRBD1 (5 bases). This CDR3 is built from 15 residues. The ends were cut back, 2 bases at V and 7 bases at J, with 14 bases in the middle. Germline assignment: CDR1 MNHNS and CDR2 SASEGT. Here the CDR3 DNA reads TGTGCCAGCAGTGAACTCTGGGGGTTAGTTGAAAAACTGTTTTTT. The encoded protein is CASSELWGLVEKLFF.

The CDR3 spells CASSIQAGGPGAKNIQYF. CDR3 sequence (DNA): TGTGCCAGTAGTATTCAAGCGGGAGGGCCGGGAGCCAAAAACATTCAGTACTTC. The chain recombines TRBV19 with TRBJ2-4; 10 bases line up with TRBD2. Germline V CDR1 and CDR2: LNHDA, SQIVND (reference sequence). There are 18 residues in the CDR3. Trimming took 3 bases from V and 0 from J; bases not matched to a gene: 8.

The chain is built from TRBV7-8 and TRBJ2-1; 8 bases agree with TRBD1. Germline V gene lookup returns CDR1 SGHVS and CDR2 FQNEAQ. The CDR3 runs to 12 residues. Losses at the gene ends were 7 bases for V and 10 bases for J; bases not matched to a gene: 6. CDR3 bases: TGTGCCAGCACCGAGACAGGGGAAGAGCAGTTCTTC. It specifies CASTETGEEQFF. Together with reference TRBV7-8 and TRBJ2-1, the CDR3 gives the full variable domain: GAGVSQSPRYKVAKRGQDVALRCDPISGHVSLFWYQQALGQGPEFLTYFQNEAQLDKSGLPSDRFFAERPEGSVSTLKIQRTQQEDSAVYLCASTETGEEQFFGPGTRLTVL.

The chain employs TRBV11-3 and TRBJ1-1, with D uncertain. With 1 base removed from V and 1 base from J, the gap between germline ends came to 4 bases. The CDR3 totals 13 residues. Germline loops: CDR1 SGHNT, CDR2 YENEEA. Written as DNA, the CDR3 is TGTGCCAGCAGCTTAGCAGAGAACACTGAAGCTTTCTTT. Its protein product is CASSLAENTEAFF.

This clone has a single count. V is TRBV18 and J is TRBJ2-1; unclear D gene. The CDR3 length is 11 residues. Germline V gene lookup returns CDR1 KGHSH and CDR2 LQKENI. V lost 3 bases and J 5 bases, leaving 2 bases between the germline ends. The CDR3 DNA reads TGTGCCAGCTCACCTGACAATGAGCAGTTCTTC. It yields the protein CASSPDNEQFF.

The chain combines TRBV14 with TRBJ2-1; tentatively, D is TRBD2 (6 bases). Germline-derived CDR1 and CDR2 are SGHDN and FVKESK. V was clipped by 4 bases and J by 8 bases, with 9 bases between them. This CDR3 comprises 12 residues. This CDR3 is CASSLTSYEQFF. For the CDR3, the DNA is TGTGCCAGCAGCCTAACTAGCTATGAGCAGTTCTTC.

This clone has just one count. The CDR3 sequence: CASSEVIRGDNEKLFF. In DNA, the CDR3 is TGTGCCAGCAGTGAAGTTATCCGAGGGGACAATGAAAAACTGTTTTTT. The chain has TRBV2 and TRBJ1-4; D is possibly TRBD1 (5 bases). Germline CDR1 and CDR2: SNHLY and FYNNEI. The V and J ends lost 1 base and 5 bases respectively, with 14 bases between them. This CDR3 has 16 residues.

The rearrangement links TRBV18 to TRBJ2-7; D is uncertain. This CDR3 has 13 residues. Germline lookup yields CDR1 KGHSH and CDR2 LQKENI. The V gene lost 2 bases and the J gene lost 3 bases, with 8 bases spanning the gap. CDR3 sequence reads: CASSPGQFYEQYF. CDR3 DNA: TGTGCCAGCTCACCAGGCCAGTTCTACGAGCAGTACTTC.

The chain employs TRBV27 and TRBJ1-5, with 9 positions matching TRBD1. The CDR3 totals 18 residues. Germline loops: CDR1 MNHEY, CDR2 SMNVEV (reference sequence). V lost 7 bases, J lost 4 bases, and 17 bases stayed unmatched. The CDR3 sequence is CASTPGGTGTFLNQPQHF. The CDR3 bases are TGTGCCAGCACCCCTGGGGGGACAGGGACGTTTCTTAATCAGCCCCAGCATTTT.

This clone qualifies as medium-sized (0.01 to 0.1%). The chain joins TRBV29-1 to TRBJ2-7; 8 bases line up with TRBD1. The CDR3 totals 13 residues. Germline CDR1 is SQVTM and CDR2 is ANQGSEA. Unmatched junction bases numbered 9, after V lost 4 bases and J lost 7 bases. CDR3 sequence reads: CSVVAQGVMEQYF. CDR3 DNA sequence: TGCAGCGTTGTCGCACAGGGGGTCATGGAGCAGTACTTC.

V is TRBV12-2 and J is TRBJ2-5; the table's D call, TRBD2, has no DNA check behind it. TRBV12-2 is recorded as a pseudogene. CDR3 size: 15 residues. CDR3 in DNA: TGTGCAAGTCGCTTCAAGCGGGGGGGCTGGGAGACCCAGTACTTC. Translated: CASRFKRGGWETQYF.

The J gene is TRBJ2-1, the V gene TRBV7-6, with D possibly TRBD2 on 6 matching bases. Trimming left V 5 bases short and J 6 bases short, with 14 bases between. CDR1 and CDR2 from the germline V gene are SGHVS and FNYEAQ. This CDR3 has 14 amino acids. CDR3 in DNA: TGTGCCAGCAGCCCCCATGTGGGACTCAATGAGCAGTTCTTC. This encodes CASSPHVGLNEQFF.

This chain's CDR3 is CAWSGHREPTGELFF. CDR3 coding DNA: TGTGCCTGGAGTGGCCATCGCGAACCCACCGGGGAGCTGTTTTTT. The chain couples TRBV30 to TRBJ2-2, with D unresolved. The germline V and J ends were trimmed by 1 base and 4 bases, with 13 bases remaining between them. Germline V lookup: CDR1 GTSNPN, CDR2 SVGIG (reference sequence). The CDR3 runs to 15 residues. Complete variable domain (other parts from reference TRBV30 and TRBJ2-2): SQTIHQWPATLVQPVGSPLSLECTVEGTSNPNLYWYRQAAGRGLQLLFYSVGIGQISSEVPQNLSASRPQDRQFILSSKKLLLSDSGFYLCAWSGHREPTGELFFGEGSRLTVL.

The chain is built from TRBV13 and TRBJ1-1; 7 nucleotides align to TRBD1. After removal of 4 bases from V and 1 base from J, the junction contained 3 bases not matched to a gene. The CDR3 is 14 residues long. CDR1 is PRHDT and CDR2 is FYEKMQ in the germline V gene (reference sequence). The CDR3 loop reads CASSSGQTNTEAFF. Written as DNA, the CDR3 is TGTGCCAGCAGCTCGGGACAGACGAACACTGAAGCTTTCTTT.

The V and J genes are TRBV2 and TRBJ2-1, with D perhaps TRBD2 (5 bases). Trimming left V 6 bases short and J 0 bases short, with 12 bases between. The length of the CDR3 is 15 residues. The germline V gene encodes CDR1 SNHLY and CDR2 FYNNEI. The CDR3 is CASRKGSGSYNEQFF. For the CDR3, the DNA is TGTGCCAGCAGGAAGGGCAGCGGCTCCTACAATGAGCAGTTCTTC.

The CDR3: CASSLARGRLNEKLFF. The CDR3 DNA reads as TGTGCCAGCAGCTTAGCGCGGGGGCGGCTTAATGAAAAACTGTTTTTT. The chain combines TRBV7-9 with TRBJ1-4, with D perhaps matching TRBD1 (6 bases). V was clipped by 0 bases and J by 4 bases, with 12 bases between them. Germline CDR1 is SEHNR and CDR2 is FQNEAQ (reference sequence). The CDR3 totals 16 residues.

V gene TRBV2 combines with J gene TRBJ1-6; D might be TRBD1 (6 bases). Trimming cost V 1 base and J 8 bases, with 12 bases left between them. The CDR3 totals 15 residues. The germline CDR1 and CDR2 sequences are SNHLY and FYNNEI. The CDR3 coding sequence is TGTGCCAGCAGTGAAGGGTACAGGGAGTATTCACCCCTCCACTTT. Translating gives CASSEGYREYSPLHF.

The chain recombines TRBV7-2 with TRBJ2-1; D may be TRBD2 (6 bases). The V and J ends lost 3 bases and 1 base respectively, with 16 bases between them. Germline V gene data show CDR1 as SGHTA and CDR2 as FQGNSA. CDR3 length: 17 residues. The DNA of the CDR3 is TGTGCCAGCAGCTTGACCCCCCCGACTAGGTCCTACAATGAGCAGTTCTTC. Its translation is CASSLTPPTRSYNEQFF.

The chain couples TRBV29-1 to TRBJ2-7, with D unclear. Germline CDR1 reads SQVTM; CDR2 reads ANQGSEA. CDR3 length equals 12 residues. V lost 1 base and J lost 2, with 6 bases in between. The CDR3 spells CSVEGSTYEQYF. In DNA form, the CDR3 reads TGCAGCGTTGAAGGGTCGACCTACGAGCAGTACTTC.

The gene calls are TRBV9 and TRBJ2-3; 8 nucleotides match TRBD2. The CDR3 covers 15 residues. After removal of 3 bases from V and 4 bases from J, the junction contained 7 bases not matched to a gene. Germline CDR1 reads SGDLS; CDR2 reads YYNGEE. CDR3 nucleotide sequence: TGTGCCAGCAGCGAGGAAGCGGGAGTCGCAGATACGCAGTATTTT. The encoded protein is CASSEEAGVADTQYF.

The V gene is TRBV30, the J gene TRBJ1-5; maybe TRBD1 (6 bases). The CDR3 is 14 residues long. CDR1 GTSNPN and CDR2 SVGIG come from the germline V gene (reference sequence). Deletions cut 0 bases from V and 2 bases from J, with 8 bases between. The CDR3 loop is CAWSVAGGNQPQHF. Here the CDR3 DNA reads TGTGCCTGGAGTGTAGCAGGGGGCAATCAGCCCCAGCATTTT.

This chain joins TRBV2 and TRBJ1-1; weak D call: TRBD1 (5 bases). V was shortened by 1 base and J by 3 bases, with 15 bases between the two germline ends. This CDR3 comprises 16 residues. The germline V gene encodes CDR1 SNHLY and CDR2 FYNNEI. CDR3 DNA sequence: TGTGCCAGCAGTGAAGGTCCAAGAGGGGCGGACACTGAAGCTTTCTTT. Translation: CASSEGPRGADTEAFF.

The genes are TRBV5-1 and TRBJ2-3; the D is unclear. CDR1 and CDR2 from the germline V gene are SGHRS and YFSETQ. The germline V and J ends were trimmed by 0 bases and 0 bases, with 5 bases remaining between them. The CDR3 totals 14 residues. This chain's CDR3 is CASSLASSTDTQYF. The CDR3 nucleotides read TGCGCCAGCAGCTTGGCCTCCAGCACAGATACGCAGTATTTT.

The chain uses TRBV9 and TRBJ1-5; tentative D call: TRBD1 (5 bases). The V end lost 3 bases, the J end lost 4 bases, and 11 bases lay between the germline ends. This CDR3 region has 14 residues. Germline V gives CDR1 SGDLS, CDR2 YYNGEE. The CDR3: CASSGGGLNQPQHF. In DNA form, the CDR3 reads TGTGCCAGCAGCGGTGGGGGATTGAATCAGCCCCAGCATTTT.

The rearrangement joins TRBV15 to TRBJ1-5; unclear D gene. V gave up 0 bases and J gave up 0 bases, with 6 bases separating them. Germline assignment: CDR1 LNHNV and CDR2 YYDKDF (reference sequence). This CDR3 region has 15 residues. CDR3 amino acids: CATSRDTYSNQPQHF. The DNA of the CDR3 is TGTGCCACCAGCAGAGATACCTATAGCAATCAGCCCCAGCATTTT.